This T cell receptor (beta chain) was identified during a study of blood T cell repertoires in COVID-19. The V gene end was trimmed by 2 bases and the J gene end by 6 bases; junction bases not matched to a gene: 10. The germline gives CDR1 SGHAT, CDR2 FQNNGV. This CDR3 has 15 amino acids. Repertoires were generated with immunoSEQ multiplex PCR, while TCRdb's copy carries only in-frame clones and drops some. The sample contains just over 60,000 clones, 79% of which appear only once. The origin of this receptor is a woman older than 75 with active or convalescent COVID-19. Sequencing was performed on peripheral blood. V is TRBV11-2 and J is TRBJ2-7; 7 bases line up with TRBD1. In DNA form, the CDR3 reads TGTGCCAGCAGCTTACAGCCGACAGGGACCCGCGAGCAGTACTTC. Protein sequence: CASSLQPTGTREQYF.